A single sample is the source of the 30 T cell receptor beta chains below, sequenced in a study of spatial heterogeneity in lung cancer (dated by TCRdb to the late 2010s). Library creation used 5' RACE. Sequencing took place on a NextSeq 500. TCRdb itself trimmed the public reads at Q25 with fastp, ran MiXCR and retained productive beta chains. Each CDR3 protein gets just one entry, which takes the most common genes and DNA from the rows behind it. The sample table contains tens of thousands of distinct CDR3 sequences; only one count was recorded for 8% to 10% of them. The top ten clones comprise 1.9% of the sample. The intended sense of this specimen's time point label: blood at routine non-recurrence follow-up after resection. The sample in question was PBMCs, obtained at follow-up. These receptors all stem from a female donor with early-stage non-small cell lung cancer.

This chain joins TRBV7-8 and TRBJ2-7; TRBD1 matches at 11 bases. Germline V CDR1 and CDR2: SGHVS, FQNEAQ. V trimming: 5 bases; J trimming: 3 bases; junction bases outside the gene matches: 6. The CDR3 covers 15 residues. The CDR3, as DNA: TGTGCCAGCAGCGCTGGGACAGGGGGGGGCTACGAGCAGTACTTC. Its translation is CASSAGTGGGYEQYF.

This clonotype has only a few counts. CDR3 DNA: TGTGCCAGCAGCCAGCCGGAGGAGACCCAGTACTTC. Translating gives CASSQPEETQYF. The chain uses TRBV7-2 and TRBJ2-5; no reliable D call. Germline lookup yields CDR1 SGHTA and CDR2 FQGNSA. With 5 bases removed from V and 5 bases from J, the gap between germline ends came to 9 bases. The CDR3 extends over 12 amino acids. The variable domain in full, with the rest retrieved from reference TRBV7-2 and TRBJ2-5, is GAGVSQSPSNKVTEKGKDVELRCDPISGHTALYWYRQSLGQGLEFLIYFQGNSAPDKSGLPSDRFSAERTGGSVSTLTIQRTQQEDSAVYLCASSQPEETQYFGPGTRLLVL.

This clonotype appeared many times. This rearrangement joins TRBV28 to TRBJ2-7; D is unresolved. The CDR3 spans 13 residues. The ends were cut back, 3 bases at V and 3 bases at J, with 9 bases in the middle. Germline CDR1 MDHEN, CDR2 SYDVKM. Here the CDR3 reads CASSLNPLYEQYF. The CDR3 bases are TGTGCCAGCAGTTTGAACCCACTCTACGAGCAGTACTTC.

This clonotype was detected many times. The chain recombines TRBV19 with TRBJ2-5; TRBD2 aligns across 10 bases. The V gene end was trimmed by 5 bases and the J gene end by 1 base; junction bases not matched to a gene: 13. The germline V gene has CDR1 LNHDA and CDR2 SQIVND (reference sequence). The CDR3 covers 18 residues. The CDR3 reads CASSPQRLAGDAQETQYF. CDR3 in DNA: TGTGCCAGTAGTCCTCAGCGTCTAGCGGGAGACGCCCAAGAGACCCAGTACTTC.

This clonotype was counted at least ten times. The CDR3: CASGQDTQYF. CDR3 nucleotide sequence: TGTGCCAGCGGGCAAGATACGCAGTATTTT. V is TRBV25-1 and J is TRBJ2-3; D gene ambiguous. V lost 8 bases and J lost 5, with 5 bases in between. Looked up from germline, CDR1 is MGHDK and CDR2 is SYGVNS. The CDR3 totals 10 residues.

At least ten counts were recorded for this clonotype. This rearrangement joins TRBV19 to TRBJ2-6, with D tentatively TRBD1 (6 bases). The V end was cut by 3 bases, the J end by 1 base, with 16 bases between. The CDR3 covers 18 residues. Germline V gene sequence: CDR1 LNHDA, CDR2 SQIVND (reference sequence). The CDR3 DNA is TGTGCCAGTAGTATTCTCTGGGGGCGTTGGTCTGGGGCCAACGTCCTGACTTTC. Its translation is CASSILWGRWSGANVLTF.

Only a few counts were recorded for this clonotype. This chain links TRBV20-1 with TRBJ2-7; tentatively, D is TRBD2 (6 bases). The CDR3 is 12 amino acids. The V gene's germline CDR1 is DFQATT and CDR2 SNEGSKA (reference sequence). Trimming shortened V by 6 bases and J by 3 bases, and 12 bases separated the two germline ends. CDR3 sequence reads: CSAHGGSYEQYF. CDR3 nucleotide sequence: TGCAGTGCCCACGGGGGTAGCTACGAGCAGTACTTC.

The J gene is TRBJ2-7, the V gene TRBV7-3; D is uncertain. Trimming pared 2 bases from V and 3 bases from J, leaving 8 bases between. The germline gives CDR1 SGHTA, CDR2 FQGTGA. The CDR3 has 13 amino acids. The CDR3 bases are TGTGCCAGCAGCTTAGGGTCGGACTACGAGCAGTACTTC. This gives the protein CASSLGSDYEQYF.

This clonotype showed up many times. The chain combines TRBV24-1 with TRBJ2-3; 7 positions agree with TRBD2. The V gene's germline CDR1 is KGHDR and CDR2 SFDVKD. The CDR3 runs to 15 residues. Trimming at V came to 6 bases and at J to 2 bases, leaving 7 bases not matched to a gene. The CDR3 sequence is CATSSAGENTDTQYF. The CDR3 nucleotides are TGTGCCACCAGTTCGGCGGGGGAGAACACAGATACGCAGTATTTT.

This chain connects TRBV5-1 to TRBJ2-1, with D maybe TRBD2 (5 bases). Trimming stripped 2 bases from V and 9 bases from J, with 15 bases between. There are 14 residues in the CDR3. Germline values: CDR1 SGHRS, CDR2 YFSETQ. CDR3 in amino acids: CASSFGSLSGEQFF. In DNA form, the CDR3 reads TGCGCCAGCAGCTTCGGCTCTCTGAGCGGTGAGCAGTTCTTC.

Ten or more counts support this clonotype. The rearrangement joins TRBV12-3 or TRBV12-4 to TRBJ2-5; a possible D gene is TRBD2 (5 bases). The CDR3 runs 12 residues. V lost 7 bases and J lost 13, with 19 bases in between. CDR3 sequence reads: CASILPRNEGYF. CDR3 DNA sequence: TGTGCCAGCATCCTCCCCCGGAATGAGGGGTACTTC.

The chain joins TRBV25-1 to TRBJ2-7; TRBD2 matches at 11 bases. Per the germline V gene, CDR1 is MGHDK and CDR2 is SYGVNS. The junction had 5 bases not matched to a gene; V was cut back by 1 base and J by 3 bases. CDR3 size: 16 residues. The CDR3 nucleotides are TGTGCCAGCAGTGAATTAGCGGGAGGGGAAGACTACGAGCAGTACTTC. This encodes CASSELAGGEDYEQYF.

The rearrangement joins TRBV5-1 to TRBJ2-5; no clear D. V lost 4 bases and J 1 base, leaving 5 bases between the germline ends. The germline V gene has CDR1 SGHRS and CDR2 YFSETQ. The CDR3 contains 12 residues. The CDR3 nucleotides read TGCGCCAGCAGCCCCCCCCAAGAGACCCAGTACTTC. Encoded protein: CASSPPQETQYF.

This clonotype was seen at least ten times. The chain has TRBV9 and TRBJ2-1; D not resolved. CDR1 and CDR2 (germline): SGDLS, YYNGEE. This CDR3 region has 14 residues. V dropped 0 bases and J dropped 8 bases, with 12 bases sitting between them. The CDR3 coding sequence is TGTGCCAGCAGCGTAGCTACGTGGGCTGATGAGCAGTTCTTC. Translated: CASSVATWADEQFF.

The J gene is TRBJ2-2, the V gene TRBV4-1, with 7 bases aligning to TRBD2. The germline V gene encodes CDR1 MGHRA and CDR2 YSYEKL. This CDR3 region has 17 residues. With 4 bases clipped from V and 1 base from J, the junction kept 9 bases outside the gene matches. The CDR3 reads CASSLFSSGGNTGELFF. The CDR3, as DNA: TGCGCCAGCAGCCTCTTTTCTAGCGGAGGGAACACCGGGGAGCTGTTTTTT.

This clonotype has at least ten counts. This chain connects TRBV5-1 to TRBJ2-1; 10 bases match TRBD2. The ends lost 7 bases at V and 4 bases at J; junction bases unmatched: 8. The V gene's germline CDR1 is SGHRS and CDR2 YFSETQ. The CDR3 has 15 residues. The CDR3 sequence: CASARGLADYNEQFF. The DNA for the CDR3 is TGCGCCAGCGCCCGCGGACTAGCGGATTACAATGAGCAGTTCTTC. Supplemented by reference TRBV5-1 and TRBJ2-1, the full variable domain reads KAGVTQTPRYLIKTRGQQVTLSCSPISGHRSVSWYQQTPGQGLQFLFEYFSETQRNKGNFPGRFSGRQFSNSRSEMNVSTLELGDSALYLCASARGLADYNEQFFGPGTRLTVL.

The rearrangement joins TRBV28 to TRBJ1-1, with D tentatively TRBD1 (6 bases). The CDR3 has 13 amino acids. Per germline, CDR1 MDHEN and CDR2 SYDVKM. CDR3 sequence reads: CASGTGGRTEAFF. CDR3 DNA sequence: TGTGCTAGCGGCACCGGGGGCAGGACTGAAGCTTTCTTT.

The rearrangement uses TRBV20-1 and TRBJ2-2; TRBD2 might be the D (6 bases). The CDR3 is made up of 16 amino acids. Germline V CDR1 and CDR2: DFQATT, SNEGSKA (reference sequence). V was pared by 2 bases and J by 4 bases, with 17 bases between. The CDR3 DNA follows: TGCAGTGCTAGACCCCGGGGGATGGGGCCCACCGGGGAGCTGTTTTTT. Residues: CSARPRGMGPTGELFF.

This clonotype came up a few times. The chain couples TRBV28 to TRBJ2-7; 11 bases align to TRBD1. The length of the CDR3 is 15 residues. V trimming: 5 bases; J trimming: 2 bases; junction bases outside the gene matches: 5. Per the germline V gene, CDR1 is MDHEN and CDR2 is SYDVKM. The CDR3 nucleotides are TGTGCCAGCAGTCCCCCGGGACAGGGGGCCTACGAGCAGTACTTC. Translated, it gives CASSPPGQGAYEQYF.

This clonotype was recorded many times. J is TRBJ1-1 and V is TRBV7-9; D perhaps matches TRBD1 (5 bases). CDR1 and CDR2 from the germline V gene are SEHNR and FQNEAQ (reference sequence). The length of the CDR3 is 14 residues. Trimming left V 5 bases short and J 4 bases short, with 14 bases between. CDR3 nucleotides: TGTGCCAGCAGCCCTGAGGGGCACAGCACTGAAGCTTTCTTT. Amino acids: CASSPEGHSTEAFF. The complete variable domain, with remaining parts taken from reference TRBV7-9 and TRBJ1-1, reads DTGVSQNPRHKITKRGQNVTFRCDPISEHNRLYWYRQTLGQGPEFLTYFQNEAQLEKSRLLSDRFSAERPKGSFSTLEIQRTEQGDSAMYLCASSPEGHSTEAFFGQGTRLTVV.

This chain uses TRBV20-1 with TRBJ2-3; 7 bases are a match to TRBD2. The CDR3 has 13 amino acids. The trim removed 0 bases at V and 5 bases at J, leaving 2 bases unmatched. Germline V gene lookup returns CDR1 DFQATT and CDR2 SNEGSKA (reference sequence). The CDR3 loop reads CSARDRGRDTQYF. The CDR3 region has the DNA TGCAGTGCTAGAGATCGCGGGAGAGATACGCAGTATTTT.

This clonotype was detected ten times or more. This chain links TRBV29-1 with TRBJ1-2, with no clear D. In germline, CDR1 is SQVTM, CDR2 ANQGSEA. This CDR3 has 14 amino acids. The germline V and J ends were trimmed by 3 bases and 2 bases, with 13 bases remaining between them. As DNA, the CDR3 is TGCAGCGTTGATGCGCGGGGAGGAAACTATGGCTACACCTTC. Translated: CSVDARGGNYGYTF.

This clonotype occurred many times. V gene TRBV4-2 combines with J gene TRBJ2-7; 9 bases are shared with TRBD2. CDR3 length: 16 amino acids. V shed 1 base and J 2 bases; nucleotides not matched to a gene: 6. Looked up from germline, CDR1 is LGHNA and CDR2 is YNFKEQ. The CDR3 loop reads CASSQAVAGEAYEQYF. The CDR3 bases are TGTGCCAGCAGCCAAGCAGTAGCGGGAGAGGCCTACGAGCAGTACTTC.

This clonotype appeared many times. V and J are TRBV29-1 and TRBJ2-6, with D unclear. Deletions cut 4 bases from V and 0 bases from J, with 4 bases between. The CDR3 is 13 residues long. Germline CDR1 reads SQVTM; CDR2 reads ANQGSEA. The CDR3 bases are TGCAGCGTTGCGGTCTCTGGGGCCAACGTCCTGACTTTC. The encoded protein is CSVAVSGANVLTF.

V is TRBV12-3 or TRBV12-4 and J is TRBJ2-7; unclear D gene. The CDR3 sequence is 12 residues long. V shed 0 bases and J shed 4 bases, with 4 bases lying between them. As DNA, the CDR3 is TGTGCCAGCAGTTTAGCCCAGTACGAGCAGTACTTC. It specifies CASSLAQYEQYF.

In its sample, this clonotype was seen many times. The chain has TRBV20-1 and TRBJ2-5; the match to TRBD2 covers 8 bases. The CDR3 has 15 residues. Germline CDR1 and CDR2: DFQATT and SNEGSKA (reference sequence). The trim removed 1 base at V and 2 bases at J, leaving 6 bases unmatched. Here the CDR3 DNA reads TGCAGTGCTAGAGTGAGCGGGAGAACGCAAGAGACCCAGTACTTC. It is translated as CSARVSGRTQETQYF.

The rearrangement links TRBV28 to TRBJ1-5, with D perhaps matching TRBD1 (5 bases). Trimming left V 10 bases short and J 5 bases short, with 21 bases between. The CDR3 loop spans 15 amino acids. Germline assignment: CDR1 MDHEN and CDR2 SYDVKM. DNA for the CDR3: TGTGCCACCAATTGGGGAGGCAGGACATATCAGCCCCAGCATTTT. Encoded protein: CATNWGGRTYQPQHF.

This clonotype was detected only a few times. The V gene is TRBV5-4, the J gene TRBJ1-2, with D possibly TRBD1 on 5 matching bases. Looked up from germline, CDR1 is SGHNT and CDR2 is YYREEE (reference sequence). CDR3 length: 14 amino acids. V was trimmed by 2 bases and J by 2 bases, leaving 10 bases between them. CDR3 in DNA: TGTGCCAGCAGCTTTGGACATGGAAACTATGGCTACACCTTC. Translating it yields CASSFGHGNYGYTF.

The sample holds many counts of this clonotype. The chain uses TRBV6-6 and TRBJ2-7; 12 nucleotides agree with TRBD2. Germline CDR1 is MNHNY and CDR2 is SVGAGI (reference sequence). The V gene end was trimmed by 6 bases and the J gene end by 4 bases; junction bases not matched to a gene: 7. CDR3 size: 15 residues. This CDR3 reads CASRLAGGPEYEQYF. CDR3 DNA sequence: TGTGCCAGCAGGCTAGCGGGAGGGCCTGAATACGAGCAGTACTTC.

This clonotype was seen repeatedly, ten times or more. The chain joins TRBV19 to TRBJ2-2, with D perhaps being TRBD1 or TRBD2 (5 bases each). V lost 4 bases, J lost 4 bases, and 16 bases lay in between. This CDR3 is built from 16 residues. The V gene's germline CDR1 is LNHDA and CDR2 SQIVND (reference sequence). The CDR3 here is CASSTNGAGRTGELFF. The CDR3 bases are TGTGCCAGTAGTACCAACGGGGCGGGCCGCACCGGGGAGCTGTTTTTT.